Shown below are 21 T cell receptor beta chains from a single sample sequenced in a study of cytomegalovirus exposure and HLA in healthy donors. The PCR ran on 60 Vbeta and 13 Jbeta primers. The protocol was immunoSEQ multiplex PCR, while the TCRdb copy is restricted to in-frame clones and leaves out a portion. The sample records some 90,000 clones, 76% being singletons. What was sequenced was PBMCs. These receptors all stem from a man aged 40-50 years in good health and CMV-seronegative.

This chain connects TRBV19 to TRBJ2-5; 7 nucleotides agree with TRBD2. The J call may be wrong; the DNA end is better matched by TRBJ2-7. Germline V gene lookup returns CDR1 LNHDA and CDR2 SQIVND (reference sequence). The CDR3 contains 15 residues. CDR3 protein: CASSMEAGRSYEQYF. CDR3 coding DNA: TGTGCCAGTAGTATGGAAGCGGGGAGGTCCTACGAGCAGTACTTC.

The V gene is TRBV5-4, the J gene TRBJ2-1; TRBD1 agrees at 9 bases. Germline assignment: CDR1 SGHNT and CDR2 YYREEE (reference sequence). This CDR3 is 15 amino acids long. After removal of 2 bases from V and 4 bases from J, the junction contained 4 bases not matched to a gene. For the CDR3, the DNA is TGTGCCAGCAGCTTCAGGACAGGGGATTACAATGAGCAGTTCTTC. It specifies CASSFRTGDYNEQFF.

The chain couples TRBV7-3 to TRBJ2-1; TRBD2 agrees at 9 bases. The CDR3 extends over 15 amino acids. The germline V gene encodes CDR1 SGHTA and CDR2 FQGTGA. V dropped 5 bases and J dropped 3; count of bases not matched to a gene: 5. CDR3 in amino acids: CASSSSGGVYNEQFF. The CDR3 DNA reads TGTGCCAGCAGCAGTAGCGGGGGAGTCTACAATGAGCAGTTCTTC. The full variable domain, with the rest looked up from reference TRBV7-3 and TRBJ2-1, is GAGVSQTPSNKVTEKGKYVELRCDPISGHTALYWYRQSLGQGPEFLIYFQGTGAADDSGLPNDRFFAVRPEGSVSTLKIQRTERGDSAVYLCASSSSGGVYNEQFFGPGTRLTVL.

The V call is TRBV9, the J call TRBJ1-3; possibly TRBD1 for D (5 bases). Trimming shortened V by 3 bases and J by 1 base, and 11 bases separated the two germline ends. Looked up from germline, CDR1 is SGDLS and CDR2 is YYNGEE. The CDR3 is made up of 15 amino acids. The CDR3 loop reads CASSGRGNSGNTIYF. The CDR3 DNA is TGTGCCAGCAGCGGACGGGGGAATTCTGGAAACACCATATATTTT.

The genes are TRBV9 and TRBJ2-5, with 8 bases identical to TRBD1. V dropped 5 bases and J dropped 5; count of bases not matched to a gene: 2. Germline V gene lookup returns CDR1 SGDLS and CDR2 YYNGEE. This CDR3 comprises 12 residues. CDR3 nucleotide sequence: TGTGCCAGCAGTACAGGGGGGGAGACCCAGTACTTC. This translates into CASSTGGETQYF.

This clone occurred once. The V call is TRBV7-2, the J call TRBJ1-5; D gene unclear. The CDR3 spans 15 residues. Germline-derived CDR1 and CDR2 are SGHTA and FQGNSA. V was shortened by 5 bases and J by 2 bases, with 13 bases between the two germline ends. The CDR3 DNA reads TGTGCCAGCAGCCCCTACCCAAGCGGCAATCAGCCCCAGCATTTT. Residues: CASSPYPSGNQPQHF. Variable domain in full (rest from reference TRBV7-2 and TRBJ1-5): GAGVSQSPSNKVTEKGKDVELRCDPISGHTALYWYRQSLGQGLEFLIYFQGNSAPDKSGLPSDRFSAERTGGSVSTLTIQRTQQEDSAVYLCASSPYPSGNQPQHFGDGTRLSIL.

This sequence joins TRBV14 and TRBJ1-1, with D perhaps TRBD1 (6 bases). V was shortened by 0 bases and J by 4 bases, with 24 bases between the two germline ends. CDR1 is SGHDN and CDR2 is FVKESK in the germline V gene. There are 19 residues in the CDR3. The CDR3 DNA is TGTGCCAGCAGCCAAGAGAAGCCAGCCTTAGACAGGCCGGGCACTGAAGCTTTCTTT. This sequence encodes CASSQEKPALDRPGTEAFF.

The CDR3: CASSVGANTIYF. The CDR3, as DNA: TGTGCCAGCAGCGTAGGGGCAAACACCATATATTTT. V is TRBV9 and J is TRBJ1-3; D not certain. CDR1 and CDR2 from the germline V gene are SGDLS and YYNGEE. This CDR3 is 12 amino acids long. The V end lost 0 bases, the J end lost 6 bases, and 4 bases lay between the germline ends.

The sample holds a few counts of this clone. This rearrangement joins TRBV4-3 to TRBJ1-4; 9 bases fit TRBD1. Germline trimming cut 2 bases from V and 8 bases from J; bases unmatched to any gene: 6. The length of the CDR3 is 15 residues. Germline V gives CDR1 LGHNA, CDR2 YSLEER. The CDR3 nucleotides read TGCGCCAGCAGCCAAAGGAAGGGGACAGGGGAAAAACTGTTTTTT. It codes for CASSQRKGTGEKLFF.

V gene TRBV15 combines with J gene TRBJ1-3; 8 bases map to TRBD1. V dropped 5 bases and J dropped 3; count of bases not matched to a gene: 3. Germline lookup yields CDR1 LNHNV and CDR2 YYDKDF (reference sequence). The CDR3 runs to 14 residues. The CDR3 DNA reads as TGTGCCACCAGCTCAGACAGGGGTGGAAACACCATATATTTT. Translating it yields CATSSDRGGNTIYF.

CDR3 nucleotide sequence: TGTGCCAGCAGCTTAATCGGGACACAGAGCTCTGGAAACACCATATATTTT. Translation gives CASSLIGTQSSGNTIYF. The chain is built from TRBV7-2 and TRBJ1-3; D might be TRBD1 (6 bases). The V gene's germline CDR1 is SGHTA and CDR2 FQGNSA. The CDR3 covers 17 residues. Trimming removed 2 bases at V and 0 bases at J, with 14 bases between.

This clone turned up a few times. The chain uses TRBV6-5 and TRBJ1-3; D not resolved. Germline V gene data show CDR1 as MNHEY and CDR2 as SVGAGI. The CDR3 spans 12 residues. The V end was cut by 9 bases, the J end by 3 bases, with 9 bases between. The CDR3 loop reads CASAGGGNTIYF. The CDR3 DNA sequence: TGTGCCAGTGCGGGAGGTGGAAACACCATATATTTT.

The V gene is TRBV7-9, the J gene TRBJ1-3; no definite D call. V was pared by 4 bases and J by 0 bases, with 13 bases between. The V gene's germline CDR1 is SEHNR and CDR2 FQNEAQ (reference sequence). The CDR3 consists of 16 residues. The CDR3 coding sequence is TGTGCCAGCAGCTCCGAAAAGAGGAGCTCTGGAAACACCATATATTTT. Encoded protein: CASSSEKRSSGNTIYF.

V gene TRBV6-5 combines with J gene TRBJ1-1; 9 positions agree with TRBD1. The CDR3 is 16 amino acids. Germline assignment: CDR1 MNHEY and CDR2 SVGAGI. J lost 12 bases, V lost 0 bases, and 14 bases had no gene match. The CDR3 DNA sequence: TGTGCCAGCAGTTACTCGCCCGCGGCGGGACAGGGCTTTACTTTCTTT. This gives the protein CASSYSPAAGQGFTFF.

This clone was seen more than once but under ten times. The V call is TRBV5-5, the J call TRBJ1-1; unclear D gene. V lost 1 base to trimming and J lost 0 bases, with 10 bases between them. The CDR3 covers 15 residues. Germline CDR1 SGHKS, CDR2 YYEKEE (reference sequence). CDR3: CASSLFQAVNTEAFF. The CDR3 coding sequence is TGTGCCAGCAGCTTGTTTCAGGCCGTGAACACTGAAGCTTTCTTT.

The V and J genes are TRBV4-3 and TRBJ1-2; 9 nucleotides match TRBD1. CDR3 size: 15 residues. Per the germline V gene, CDR1 is LGHNA and CDR2 is YSLEER. Germline trimming cut 0 bases from V and 8 bases from J; bases unmatched to any gene: 7. CDR3 sequence: CASSQDTQGASGYTF. Written as DNA, the CDR3 is TGCGCCAGCAGCCAAGATACACAGGGGGCCAGCGGCTACACCTTC.

The rearrangement uses TRBV6-4 and TRBJ2-2, with 7 bases identical to TRBD1. Germline V lookup: CDR1 MRHNA, CDR2 SNTAGT. V shed 8 bases and J 8 bases; nucleotides not matched to a gene: 8. The length of the CDR3 is 13 residues. CDR3 region: CASGRQGTGELFF. In DNA form, the CDR3 reads TGTGCCAGCGGAAGACAGGGTACGGGGGAGCTGTTTTTT.

This chain connects TRBV5-1 to TRBJ1-1, with unresolved D. The CDR3 loop spans 12 amino acids. The V gene lost 1 base and the J gene lost 7 bases, with 8 bases spanning the gap. CDR1 and CDR2 (germline): SGHRS, YFSETQ. DNA of the CDR3: TGCGCCAGCAGCTTGCTGGAGGATGAAGCTTTCTTT. It encodes CASSLLEDEAFF.

V is TRBV7-3 and J is TRBJ1-3, with TRBD1 as a possible D gene (6 bases). The CDR3 runs to 14 residues. In germline, CDR1 is SGHTA, CDR2 FQGTGA. The V gene lost 8 bases and the J gene lost 2 bases, with 13 bases spanning the gap. This CDR3 reads CASSSGATGNTIYF. The CDR3 DNA reads as TGTGCCAGCTCGTCAGGGGCCACTGGAAACACCATATATTTT.

V is TRBV7-2 and J is TRBJ1-5; 7 positions match TRBD1. CDR1 is SGHTA, CDR2 FQGNSA, per germline. Trimming cost V 8 bases and J 6 bases; bases outside gene matches: 7. This CDR3 has 13 residues. In DNA, the CDR3 is TGTGCCAGCGGCCGAGGGGGCGGTCAGCCCCAGCATTTT. It is translated as CASGRGGGQPQHF.

This clone was recorded a few times. The V call is TRBV28, the J call TRBJ1-1; 7 nucleotides match TRBD1. The J segment lost 5 bases and the V segment lost 1 base, leaving 7 bases of the junction unmatched. This CDR3 has 15 amino acids. The germline V gene has CDR1 MDHEN and CDR2 SYDVKM. CDR3 in DNA: TGTGCCAGCAGTTTATACCTCGACAGGGATACTGAAGCTTTCTTT. Amino acids: CASSLYLDRDTEAFF.